Given below is one T cell receptor (beta chain) in context. Unique molecular identifiers tagged the TCRbeta library. TCRdb ran MiXCR on the PCR reads and lists one entry per CDR3 protein. Of roughly 590,000 distinct CDR3 sequences in the sample, 16% were seen once. The data derive from a study of T-cell reconstitution after alpha-beta-depleted transplantation in children. Germline CDR1 DFQATT, CDR2 SNEGSKA (reference sequence). V shed 3 bases and J shed 0 bases, with 14 bases lying between them. This CDR3 has 15 residues. Sequenced here: PBMCs from the stem cell graft donor, sampled from the stem cell graft. The V and J genes are TRBV20-1 and TRBJ1-1, with D unclear. The receptor comes from a human donor who donated a stem cell graft to a child with acute myeloid leukemia. The CDR3, as DNA: TGCAGTGCTAGGGCCAGAGGAGGCATGAACACTGAAGCTTTCTTT. Its translation: CSARARGGMNTEAFF.